This T cell receptor (beta chain) came from a study of molecular identifiers for immune sequencing clone quantification. Naive CD8 T cells were sorted as CD8+CD4-CCR7+CD45RA+. As for this clonotype: This clone may be a read error of a much larger clone one base away.

Methods described previously, with TCR primers listed, were used for bulk TCR libraries. TCRdb used MiXCR to reprocess the PCR reads, holding one entry per CDR3 protein. The table has a few hundred thousand distinct CDR3 sequences, over 20% seen once. CDR3 length: 12 residues. The germline V gene has CDR1 MDHEN and CDR2 SYDVKM. The specimen sequenced was naive CD8+ T cells from blood, with Jurkat cell RNA spiked in. As for subset: FACS-sorted CD8+CD4-CCR7+CD45RA+ naive T cells. The origin of this receptor is a human donor in good health. Some libraries in this study had Jurkat cell RNA spiked in. V usage is TRBV28 and J usage is TRBJ1-1; D perhaps matches TRBD1 (6 bases). As DNA, the CDR3 is TGTGCCAGCAGGAAGGGGGGAACTGAAGCTCTCTTT. It specifies CASRKGGTEALF.